This T cell receptor (beta chain) was sequenced during a study of T cells in Graves' hyperthyroidism and ophthalmopathy. This clonotype was picked up many times. The CDR3 is 16 residues long. Trimming pared 6 bases from V and 2 bases from J, leaving 17 bases between. Germline V gives CDR1 LGHDT, CDR2 YNNKEL (reference sequence). The source material, RNA transcripts, was used to amplify TCR beta CDR3 regions. First-round RT-PCR with HTBI primers amplified the TCR CDR3 region. TCRdb re-called the multiplex PCR reads with MiXCR, one entry per CDR3 protein. Of hundreds of thousands of distinct CDR3 sequences listed, roughly 15% are singletons.

The sample taken for sequencing was blood. This sequence joins TRBV3-1 and TRBJ1-5, with TRBD1 as a possible D gene (6 bases). The receptor was derived from a woman aged 50 to 60 with Graves' ophthalmopathy. The CDR3 DNA reads as TGTGCCAGCAGTCATACGTCAGGGGTGGGCAATCAGCCCCAGCATTTT. It is translated as CASSHTSGVGNQPQHF.